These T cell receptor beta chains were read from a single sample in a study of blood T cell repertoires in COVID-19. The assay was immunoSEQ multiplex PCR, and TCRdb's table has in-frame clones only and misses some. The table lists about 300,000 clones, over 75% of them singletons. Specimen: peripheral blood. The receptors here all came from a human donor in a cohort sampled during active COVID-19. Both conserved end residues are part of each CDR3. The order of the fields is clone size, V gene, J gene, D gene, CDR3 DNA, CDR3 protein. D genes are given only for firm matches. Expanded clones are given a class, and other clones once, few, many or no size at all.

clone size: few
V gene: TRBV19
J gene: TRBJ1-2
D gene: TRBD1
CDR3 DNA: TGTGCCAGTAGTATAAGGGGGCGGACGAACTATGGCTACACCTTC
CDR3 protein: CASSIRGRTNYGYTF

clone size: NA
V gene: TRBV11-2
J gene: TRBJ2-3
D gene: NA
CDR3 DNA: TGTGCCAGCAGCCGCCTAGCAGGCTTTACGGATACGCAGTATTTT
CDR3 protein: CASSRLAGFTDTQYF

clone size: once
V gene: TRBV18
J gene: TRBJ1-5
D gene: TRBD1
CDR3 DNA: TGTGCCAGCTCACCACCCTCAACAGGGGGAGGACAGCCCCAGCATTTT
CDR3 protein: CASSPPSTGGGQPQHF

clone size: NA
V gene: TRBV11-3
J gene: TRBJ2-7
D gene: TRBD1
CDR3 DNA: TGTGCCAGCAGCCACGACAGGGGGCATTCCGAGCAGTACTTC
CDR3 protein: CASSHDRGHSEQYF

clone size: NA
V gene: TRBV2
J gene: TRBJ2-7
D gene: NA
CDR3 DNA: TGTGCCAGCAACCTCAACGGCGAGCAGTACTTC
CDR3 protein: CASNLNGEQYF

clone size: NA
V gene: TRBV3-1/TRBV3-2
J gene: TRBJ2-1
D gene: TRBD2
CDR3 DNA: TGTGCCAGCAGCCAAGTAGGAGCGGGAGGGCCTCATGAGCAGTTCTTC
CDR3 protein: CASSQVGAGGPHEQFF

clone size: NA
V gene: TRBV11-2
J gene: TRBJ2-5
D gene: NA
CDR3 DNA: TGTGCCAGCAGCTTATATCAGGGGATCGGGACCCAGTACTTC
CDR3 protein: CASSLYQGIGTQYF

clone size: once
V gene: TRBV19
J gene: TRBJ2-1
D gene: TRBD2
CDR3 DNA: TGTGCCAGTAGTTTTAGCGGGAGTCTGAATGAGCAGTTCTTC
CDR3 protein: CASSFSGSLNEQFF

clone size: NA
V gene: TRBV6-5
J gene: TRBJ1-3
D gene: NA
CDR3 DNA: TGTGCCAGCAGTTTCGAAGGGGGATCTGGAAACACCATATATTTT
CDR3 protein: CASSFEGGSGNTIYF

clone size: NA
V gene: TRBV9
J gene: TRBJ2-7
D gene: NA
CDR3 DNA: TGTGCCAGCAGCGTAGAAACAGGTCGCGAGCAGTACTTC
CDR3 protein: CASSVETGREQYF

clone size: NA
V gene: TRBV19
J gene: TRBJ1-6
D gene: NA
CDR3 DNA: TGTGCCAGTAGATCGGAGGGAAGCAATTCACCCCTCCACTTT
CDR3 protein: CASRSEGSNSPLHF

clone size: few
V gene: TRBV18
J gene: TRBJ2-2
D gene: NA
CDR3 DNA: TGTGCCAGCTCACCATTAACTGGGGAGCTGTTTTTT
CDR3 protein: CASSPLTGELFF

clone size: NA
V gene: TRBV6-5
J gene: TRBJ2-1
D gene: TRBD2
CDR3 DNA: TGTGCCAGCAGCCCCACTAGCGGGAGGGGCTTTGGGCAGTTCTTC
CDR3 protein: CASSPTSGRGFGQFF

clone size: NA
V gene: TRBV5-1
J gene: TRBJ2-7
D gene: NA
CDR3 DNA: TGCGCCAGCAGCCCCGACAAGACGAGCTCCTACGAGCAGTACTTC
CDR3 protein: CASSPDKTSSYEQYF

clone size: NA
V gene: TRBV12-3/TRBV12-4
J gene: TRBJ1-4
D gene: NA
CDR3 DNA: TGTGCCAGCAGTCGGGACATTCGTGAAAAACTGTTTTTT
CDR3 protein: CASSRDIREKLFF

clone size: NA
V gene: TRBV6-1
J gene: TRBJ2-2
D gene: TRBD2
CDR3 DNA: TGTGCCAGCAGTGAACCGGGACTAGCGGGAGTAATCGGGGAGCTGTTTTTT
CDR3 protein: CASSEPGLAGVIGELFF

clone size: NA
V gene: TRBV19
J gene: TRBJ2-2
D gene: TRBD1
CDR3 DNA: TGTGCCAGTAGGGGGACAGGGGCGTCGAACACCGGGGAGCTGTTTTTT
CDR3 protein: CASRGTGASNTGELFF

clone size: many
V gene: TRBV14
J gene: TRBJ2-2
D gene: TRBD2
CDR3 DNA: TGTGCCAGCAGCCAAAACGGAGCGGGAGCCGGGGAGCTGTTTTTT
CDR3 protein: CASSQNGAGAGELFF

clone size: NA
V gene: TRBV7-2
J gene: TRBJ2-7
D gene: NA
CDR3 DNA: TGTGCCAGCAGCTTAGCGCTTGGTAGGACAGCTCCCTACGAGCAGTACTTC
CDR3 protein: CASSLALGRTAPYEQYF

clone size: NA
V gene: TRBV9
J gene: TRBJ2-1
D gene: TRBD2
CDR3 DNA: TGTGCCAGCAGCGTAGGTACTAGCGGGAGGGGACGCAATGAGCAGTTCTTC
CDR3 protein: CASSVGTSGRGRNEQFF

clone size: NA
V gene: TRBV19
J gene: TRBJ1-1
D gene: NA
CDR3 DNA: TGTGCCAGTAGTCCACAGGGCAGAGAGGCTGAAGCTTTCTTT
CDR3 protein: CASSPQGREAEAFF

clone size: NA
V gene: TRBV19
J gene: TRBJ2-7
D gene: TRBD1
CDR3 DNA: TGTGCCACCCGTCCAGGACAGGCCTACGAGCAGTACTTC
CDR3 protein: CATRPGQAYEQYF

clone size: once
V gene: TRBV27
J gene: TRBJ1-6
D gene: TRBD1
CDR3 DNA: TGTGCCAGCAGTGGACAGGGGGCGAAGAGTTCACCCCTCCACTTT
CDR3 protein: CASSGQGAKSSPLHF

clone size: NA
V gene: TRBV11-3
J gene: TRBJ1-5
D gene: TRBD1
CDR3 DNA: TGTGCCAGCAGCTTAGAGCAGGGGGAACAGCCCCAGCATTTT
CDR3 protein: CASSLEQGEQPQHF

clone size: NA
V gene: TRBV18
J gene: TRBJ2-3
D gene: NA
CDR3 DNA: TGTGCCAGCTCACCGGACAGCACCACAGATACGCAGTATTTT
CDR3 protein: CASSPDSTTDTQYF

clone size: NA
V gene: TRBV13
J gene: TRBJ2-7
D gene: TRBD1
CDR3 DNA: TGTGCCAGCAGCTTCAAATCGGGACAGACACCCTACGAGCAGTACTTC
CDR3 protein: CASSFKSGQTPYEQYF

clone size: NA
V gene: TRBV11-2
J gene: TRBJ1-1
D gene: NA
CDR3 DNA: TGTGCCAGCAGGTCAGGGTTCGTAGACACTGAAGCTTTCTTT
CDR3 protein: CASRSGFVDTEAFF

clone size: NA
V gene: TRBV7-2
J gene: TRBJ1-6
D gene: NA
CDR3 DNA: TGTGCCATCCAGACAGGCGGCCGCAATTCACCCCTCCACTTT
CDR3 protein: CAIQTGGRNSPLHF

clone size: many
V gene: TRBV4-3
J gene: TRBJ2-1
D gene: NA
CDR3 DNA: TGCGCCAGCAGCCAAGGGGCACACAATGAGCAGTTCTTC
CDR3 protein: CASSQGAHNEQFF

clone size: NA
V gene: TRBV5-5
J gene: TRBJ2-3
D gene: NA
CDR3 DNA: TGTGCCAGCAGCAGCGGTTGGAGTGGGAGAGATACGCAGTATTTT
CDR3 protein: CASSSGWSGRDTQYF

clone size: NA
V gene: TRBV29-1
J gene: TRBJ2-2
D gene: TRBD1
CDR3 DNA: TGCAGCGCCGGGACAGGGGTTCCGGGCACCGGGGAGCTGTTTTTT
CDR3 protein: CSAGTGVPGTGELFF

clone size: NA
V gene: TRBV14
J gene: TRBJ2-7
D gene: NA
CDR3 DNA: TGTGCCAGCAGCCAAGATAATTCGGGGATGGGAGTCTACGAGCAGTACTTC
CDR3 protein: CASSQDNSGMGVYEQYF

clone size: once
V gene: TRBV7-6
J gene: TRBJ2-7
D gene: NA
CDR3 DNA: TGTGCCAGCAGCCCCGGGGAGGGGGTCTACGAGCAGTACTTC
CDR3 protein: CASSPGEGVYEQYF

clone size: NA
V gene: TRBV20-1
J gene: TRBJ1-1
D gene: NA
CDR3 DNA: TGCAGTGCTAGACAGGTTGGGGCTTTCTTT
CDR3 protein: CSARQVGAFF

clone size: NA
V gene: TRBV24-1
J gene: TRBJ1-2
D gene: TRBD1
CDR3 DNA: TGTGCCACCAGTGAGGCGGGACAGGGTGCCGGGAGGGGCTACACCTTC
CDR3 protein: CATSEAGQGAGRGYTF

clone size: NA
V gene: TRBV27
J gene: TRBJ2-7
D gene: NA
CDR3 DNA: TGTGCCAGCAGTTCCTCTAGTATCTACGAGCAGTACTTC
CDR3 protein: CASSSSSIYEQYF

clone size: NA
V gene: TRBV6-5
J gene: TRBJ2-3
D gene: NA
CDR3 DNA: TGTGCCAGCAGGAGAAGTGCTGTCAGCACAGATACGCAGTATTTT
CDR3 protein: CASRRSAVSTDTQYF

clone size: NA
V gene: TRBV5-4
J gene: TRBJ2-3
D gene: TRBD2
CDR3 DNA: TGTGCCAGCAGCTTGACTAGCGGGAGAAGTGTTGATACGCAGTATTTT
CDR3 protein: CASSLTSGRSVDTQYF

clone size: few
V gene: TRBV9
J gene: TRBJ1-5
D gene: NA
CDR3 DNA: TGTGCCAGCAGCCCCTCGGGAAATGGCAATCAGCCCCAGCATTTT
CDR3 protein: CASSPSGNGNQPQHF

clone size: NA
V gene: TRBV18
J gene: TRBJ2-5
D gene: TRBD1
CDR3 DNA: TGTGCCAGCTCACCAATGACAGGGGGGGAGACCCAGTACTTC
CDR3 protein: CASSPMTGGETQYF

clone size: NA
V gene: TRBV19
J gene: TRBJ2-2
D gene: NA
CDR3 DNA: TGTGCCAGTAGTATAGACCTTGGACAACCCGGACCCGGGGAGCTGTTTTTT
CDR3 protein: CASSIDLGQPGPGELFF

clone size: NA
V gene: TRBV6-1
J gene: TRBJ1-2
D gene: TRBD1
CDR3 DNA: TGTGCCAGCAGTGAAGTCAAGGGACAGGCTTATGGCTACACCTTC
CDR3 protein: CASSEVKGQAYGYTF

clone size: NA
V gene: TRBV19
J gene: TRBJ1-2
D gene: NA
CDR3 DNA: TGTGCCAGTACCCTCGACAGGAGGAACTATGGCTACACCTTC
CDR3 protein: CASTLDRRNYGYTF

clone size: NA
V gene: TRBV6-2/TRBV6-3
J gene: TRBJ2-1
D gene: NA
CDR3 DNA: TGTGCCAGCAGTTGGCCCAGGGAATTAGGTAACAATGAGCAGTTCTTC
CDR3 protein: CASSWPRELGNNEQFF

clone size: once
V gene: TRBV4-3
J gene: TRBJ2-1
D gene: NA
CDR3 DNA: TGCGCCAGCAGCCAAATGGCTAGCTCCTACAATGAGCAGTTCTTC
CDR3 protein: CASSQMASSYNEQFF

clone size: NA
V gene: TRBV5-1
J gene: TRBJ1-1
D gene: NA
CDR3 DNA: TGCGCCAGCAGCTTGGACAGGGTAGACACTGAAGCTTTCTTT
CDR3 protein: CASSLDRVDTEAFF

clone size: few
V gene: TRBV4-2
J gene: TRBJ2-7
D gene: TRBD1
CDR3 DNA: TGTGCCAGCAGCCAACCTCGCCAGGGGGCCTACGAGCAGTACTTC
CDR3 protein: CASSQPRQGAYEQYF

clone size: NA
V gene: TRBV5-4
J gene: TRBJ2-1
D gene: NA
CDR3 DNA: TGTGCCAGCAGCTCACCGGGACTTTACAATGAGCAGTTCTTC
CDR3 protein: CASSSPGLYNEQFF

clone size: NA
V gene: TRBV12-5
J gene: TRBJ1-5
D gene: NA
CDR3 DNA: TGTGCTAGTGGTTTGGGAAGGAAAACGGAGGAGACCCAGCATTTT
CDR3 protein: CASGLGRKTEETQHF

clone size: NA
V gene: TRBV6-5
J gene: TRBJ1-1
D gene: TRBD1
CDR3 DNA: TGTGCCAGCGAAACAGGGGCAGGTGAAGCTTTCTTT
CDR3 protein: CASETGAGEAFF

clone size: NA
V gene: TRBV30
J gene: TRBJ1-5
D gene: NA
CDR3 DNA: TGTGCCTGGAGTGGGGGACAATATAGCAATCAGCCCCAGCATTTT
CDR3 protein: CAWSGGQYSNQPQHF

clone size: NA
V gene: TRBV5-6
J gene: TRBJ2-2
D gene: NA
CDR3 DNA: TGTGCCAGCAGCGGGGCGGATCAGGGTTACACCGGGGAGCTGTTTTTT
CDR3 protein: CASSGADQGYTGELFF

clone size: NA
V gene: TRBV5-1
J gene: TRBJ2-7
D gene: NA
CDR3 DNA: TGCGCCAGCAGCCGAGGTAGAGAGTCCTACGAGCAGTACTTC
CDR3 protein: CASSRGRESYEQYF